What follows are 10 T cell receptor beta chains derived from one specimen sequenced in a study of cytomegalovirus exposure and HLA in healthy donors. Amplification used 60 Vbeta primers and 13 Jbeta primers. Profiled with immunoSEQ multiplex PCR; TCRdb holds only in-frame clones, not every one. Of over 150,000 clones detected, 77% appear once; the ten largest clones hold about 4%. The sequencing input was PBMCs. These TCRs come from a woman between 55 and 75 years old in good health and CMV-seropositive.

V usage is TRBV27 and J usage is TRBJ2-3; TRBD2 matches 8 bases. This CDR3 has 14 amino acids. Germline V CDR1 and CDR2: MNHEY, SMNVEV (reference sequence). J gave up 2 bases and V 6 bases, and 4 bases lay outside the gene matches. The CDR3 DNA reads as TGTGCCAGCAGGTGGCGGGGGGCCACAGATACGCAGTATTTT. Protein sequence: CASRWRGATDTQYF.

In this sample, this clone turned up a few times. V is TRBV2 and J is TRBJ1-3; D remains unclear. This CDR3 has 14 amino acids. CDR1 is SNHLY and CDR2 is FYNNEI in the germline V gene. Trimming left V 8 bases short and J 3 bases short, with 14 bases between. The CDR3 DNA is TGTGCCAGCGGGCTGGGTTTAATTGGAAACACCATATATTTT. Amino acids: CASGLGLIGNTIYF. Full variable domain (rest looked up from reference TRBV2 and TRBJ1-3): EPEVTQTPSHQVTQMGQEVILRCVPISNHLYFYWYRQILGQKVEFLVSFYNNEISEKSEIFDDQFSVERPDGSNFTLKIRSTKLEDSAMYFCASGLGLIGNTIYFGEGSWLTVV.

About this clone: The junction shows a germline mismatch at one end, possibly a read error. The chain is built from TRBV6-5 and TRBJ2-7; perhaps D is TRBD1 or TRBD2 (6 bases each). CDR1 and CDR2 (germline): MNHEY, SVGAGI. This CDR3 comprises 15 residues. This chain's CDR3 is CASNYGGSSSYEQYF. Written as DNA, the CDR3 is TGTGCCAGCAATTACGGGGGCTCAAGCTCCTACGAGCAGTACTTC.

The chain carries TRBV7-8 and TRBJ2-2, with TRBD2 matching over 7 bases. J gave up 6 bases and V 7 bases, and 11 bases lay outside the gene matches. The CDR3 loop spans 15 amino acids. In germline, CDR1 is SGHVS, CDR2 FQNEAQ. CDR3 bases: TGTGCCAGCACCCCAGGGAGGGCCGTGGCCGGGGAGCTGTTTTTT. Translating it yields CASTPGRAVAGELFF.

This chain uses TRBV5-1 with TRBJ1-6; D unresolved. The germline V and J ends were trimmed by 7 bases and 7 bases, with 12 bases remaining between them. Germline V gives CDR1 SGHRS, CDR2 YFSETQ. There are 13 residues in the CDR3. The CDR3 DNA follows: TGCGCCAGCTACCGGGAGATAAATTCACCCCTCCACTTT. Translated, it gives CASYREINSPLHF.

The CDR3 is CASSSSGTGNYEQYF. DNA of the CDR3: TGTGCCAGCAGTTCCTCCGGGACAGGAAACTACGAGCAGTACTTC. The chain employs TRBV27 and TRBJ2-7; 8 nucleotides line up with TRBD1. Germline-derived CDR1 and CDR2 are MNHEY and SMNVEV (reference sequence). CDR3 length: 15 residues. V lost 4 bases and J lost 3; bases outside the gene matches: 8.

This clone was found a few times. Here the CDR3 reads CASSIGPAGTQYF. CDR3 coding DNA: TGTGCCAGTAGCATCGGACCGGCGGGGACCCAGTACTTC. The rearrangement links TRBV19 to TRBJ2-5, with a tentative D call TRBD2 (5 bases). The CDR3 consists of 13 residues. CDR1 and CDR2 from the germline V gene are LNHDA and SQIVND (reference sequence). Trimming left V 6 bases short and J 7 bases short, with 15 bases between.

V gene TRBV28 combines with J gene TRBJ1-1, with D perhaps TRBD1 (5 bases). The CDR3 runs 15 residues. Per the germline V gene, CDR1 is MDHEN and CDR2 is SYDVKM. V dropped 3 bases and J dropped 3 bases, with 14 bases sitting between them. The CDR3 spells CASSFTQVGDTEAFF. DNA of the CDR3: TGTGCCAGCAGTTTTACCCAAGTAGGGGACACTGAAGCTTTCTTT.

The chain links TRBV6-4 to TRBJ1-3; a possible D gene is TRBD1 (6 bases). V dropped 6 bases and J dropped 0 bases, with 21 bases sitting between them. Germline V gives CDR1 MRHNA, CDR2 SNTAGT. The CDR3 covers 18 residues. For the CDR3, the DNA is TGTGCCAGCAGCCTTAGCCGGTGGGACACCTACTCTGGAAACACCATATATTTT. This encodes CASSLSRWDTYSGNTIYF.

This chain joins TRBV18 and TRBJ1-2; D gene ambiguous. The ends were cut back, 2 bases at V and 7 bases at J, with 14 bases in the middle. The CDR3 has 14 amino acids. Per the germline V gene, CDR1 is KGHSH and CDR2 is LQKENI. The CDR3 DNA sequence: TGTGCCAGCTCACCAAGGGAGTCCGGAGGTGGCTACACCTTC. Protein product: CASSPRESGGGYTF.